A selection of T cell receptor beta chains follows, all from one sample in a study of shared clonotypes between healthy human individuals. Measured with immunoSEQ multiplex PCR; TCRdb has only the in-frame clones, and not every one. The data show fewer than 2.5 million clones, approximately 93% seen once. The sequencing input was naive CD4+ T cells from PBMCs. The receptor source for this set is a man aged 18 to 30 in good health. Some clones in this sample may be carry-over from other donors' samples. Each CDR3 is given with its conserved first and last residue. The order of the fields is V gene, clone size, J gene, D gene, CDR3 protein, CDR3 DNA. A D gene is named only where the DNA matches it firmly. Not every row has a clone size; where given, it reads once, few, many or a size class.

v_gene: TRBV4-1
abundance: few
j_gene: TRBJ1-1
d_gene: -
CDR3aa: CASSQVGRSNTEAFF
CDR3nt: TGCGCCAGCAGCCAGGTGGGACGGAGTAACACTGAAGCTTTCTTT

v_gene: TRBV6-9
abundance: once
j_gene: TRBJ2-6
d_gene: -
CDR3aa: CASSYVWSGANVLTF
CDR3nt: TGTGCCAGCAGTTACGTGTGGTCTGGGGCCAACGTCCTGACTTTC

v_gene: TRBV2
abundance: -
j_gene: TRBJ1-1
d_gene: -
CDR3aa: CASVERGTEAFF
CDR3nt: TGTGCCAGCGTCGAACGGGGGACTGAAGCTTTCTTT

v_gene: TRBV5-4
abundance: once
j_gene: TRBJ1-2
d_gene: -
CDR3aa: CASSVTPPNYGYTF
CDR3nt: TGTGCCAGCAGCGTAACGCCTCCTAACTATGGCTACACCTTC

v_gene: TRBV11-3
abundance: -
j_gene: TRBJ2-2
d_gene: TRBD1
CDR3aa: CASSSGQGTGELFF
CDR3nt: TGTGCCAGCAGCTCTGGACAGGGCACCGGGGAGCTGTTTTTT

v_gene: TRBV7-9
abundance: -
j_gene: TRBJ2-6
d_gene: -
CDR3aa: CASTPLGYSGANVLTF
CDR3nt: TGTGCCAGCACCCCCCTAGGTTACTCTGGGGCCAACGTCCTGACTTTC

v_gene: TRBV28
abundance: -
j_gene: TRBJ2-7
d_gene: -
CDR3aa: CASTWVGGSYEQYF
CDR3nt: TGTGCCAGCACGTGGGTGGGCGGATCCTACGAGCAGTACTTC

v_gene: TRBV5-1
abundance: -
j_gene: TRBJ2-1
d_gene: -
CDR3aa: CASSLALAALSYNEQFF
CDR3nt: TGCGCCAGCAGCTTGGCTCTTGCGGCCCTATCCTACAATGAGCAGTTCTTC

v_gene: TRBV7-2
abundance: -
j_gene: TRBJ2-1
d_gene: -
CDR3aa: CASSLVGAWDEQFF
CDR3nt: TGTGCCAGCAGCTTAGTTGGGGCCTGGGATGAGCAGTTCTTC

v_gene: TRBV5-1
abundance: -
j_gene: TRBJ2-5
d_gene: TRBD1
CDR3aa: CASSLVGQGEETQYF
CDR3nt: TGCGCCAGCAGCTTGGTAGGACAGGGAGAAGAGACCCAGTACTTC

v_gene: TRBV30
abundance: -
j_gene: TRBJ1-1
d_gene: TRBD1
CDR3aa: CASGGAIQVF
CDR3nt: TGTGCCTCAGGGGGGGCCATTCAGGTCTTT

v_gene: TRBV6-5
abundance: -
j_gene: TRBJ2-1
d_gene: -
CDR3aa: CASHSGAPYNEQFF
CDR3nt: TGTGCCAGCCATTCGGGGGCACCTTACAATGAGCAGTTCTTC

v_gene: TRBV25-1
abundance: -
j_gene: TRBJ2-7
d_gene: TRBD1
CDR3aa: CASNMGGQGTYEQYF
CDR3nt: TGTGCCAGCAACATGGGGGGACAGGGGACCTACGAGCAGTACTTC

v_gene: TRBV18
abundance: -
j_gene: TRBJ1-4
d_gene: -
CDR3aa: CASSPKGVGKLFF
CDR3nt: TGTGCCAGCTCACCAAAGGGGGTAGGAAAACTGTTTTTT

v_gene: TRBV5-1
abundance: -
j_gene: TRBJ2-2
d_gene: -
CDR3aa: CASSWGPGELFF
CDR3nt: TGCGCCAGCAGCTGGGGGCCCGGGGAGCTGTTTTTT

v_gene: TRBV15
abundance: -
j_gene: TRBJ2-6
d_gene: -
CDR3aa: CATSRDRYSGANVLTF
CDR3nt: TGTGCCACCAGCAGAGACAGATACTCTGGGGCCAACGTCCTGACTTTC

v_gene: TRBV28
abundance: -
j_gene: TRBJ1-1
d_gene: -
CDR3aa: CASPPIYQGSTAEAFF
CDR3nt: TGTGCCAGCCCCCCGATATATCAGGGAAGTACCGCTGAAGCTTTCTTT